This T cell receptor beta chain is from a study of identical twins. Study conclusions and caveats: Out-of-frame alpha sequences shared by twins showed excess low generation probability.

In TCRdb, the 5' RACE reads were re-called with MiXCR into one record per CDR3 protein. Of 470,000 or so distinct CDR3 sequences in the sample, 20% to 30% were seen once. This clonotype was detected a few times. Its target is not known. The ends were cut back, 0 bases at V and 8 bases at J, with 16 bases in the middle. This CDR3 comprises 15 residues. Germline-derived CDR1 and CDR2 are LGHNA and YSLEER. This sample also appeared in a second study, on T cells expressing NK-cell markers.

The V gene is TRBV4-3, the J gene TRBJ1-2, with D tentatively TRBD1 (5 bases). The receptor comes from a woman under 30 in good health. Sequenced: CD4+ T cells sorted from blood. The CDR3 nucleotides are TGCGCCAGCAGCCAAGAATTCAGGGCCCGGGAAGGCTACACCTTC. As protein: CASSQEFRAREGYTF.